This entry lists 19 T cell receptor beta chains sequenced from one sample in a study of shared clonotypes between healthy human individuals. Terminally differentiated effector memory CD45RA+ cells were excluded by CCR7 positive selection of CD45RO-negative cells. Here immunoSEQ multiplex PCR was the method, and the copy in TCRdb shows in-frame clones only, minus some. The table includes millions of clones, approximately 95% detected once. Input material: naive CD8+ T cells sorted from blood. The receptors here all came from a young man in good health.

The chain employs TRBV7-9 and TRBJ2-5; D is perhaps TRBD1 (5 bases). The CDR3 totals 14 residues. Looked up from germline, CDR1 is SEHNR and CDR2 is FQNEAQ (reference sequence). The ends were cut back, 1 base at V and 0 bases at J, with 6 bases in the middle. The CDR3 bases are TGTGCCAGCAGCTTAGTGACAGACCAAGAGACCCAGTACTTC. This sequence encodes CASSLVTDQETQYF.

In this sample, this clone turned up once. V gene TRBV6-5 combines with J gene TRBJ2-7; D is ambiguous. The V and J ends lost 1 base and 2 bases respectively, with 12 bases between them. The CDR3 has 15 residues. Looked up from germline, CDR1 is MNHEY and CDR2 is SVGAGI. The CDR3 loop is CASSYYLGDPYEQYF. CDR3 coding DNA: TGTGCCAGCAGTTACTACCTGGGCGACCCCTACGAGCAGTACTTC.

V gene TRBV9 combines with J gene TRBJ2-5; the D gene could be TRBD1 or TRBD2 (5 bases each). The CDR3 has 14 residues. V lost 2 bases, J lost 5 bases, and 13 bases lay in between. Germline V gene sequence: CDR1 SGDLS, CDR2 YYNGEE. CDR3 region: CASSVSQGGETQYF. The CDR3 DNA sequence: TGTGCCAGCAGCGTGTCCCAGGGCGGGGAGACCCAGTACTTC.

CDR3 region: CASSPINRANQPQHF. The DNA of the CDR3 is TGTGCCAGCAGCCCAATCAACAGGGCCAACCAGCCCCAGCATTTT. This sequence joins TRBV5-8 and TRBJ1-5; D perhaps matches TRBD1 (6 bases). CDR1 SGHTS and CDR2 YDEGEE come from the germline V gene. The CDR3 extends over 15 amino acids. Trimming took 4 bases from V and 7 from J, leaving 18 bases between them.

The chain couples TRBV13 to TRBJ2-1; D possibly corresponds to TRBD1 (6 bases). CDR1 and CDR2 (germline): PRHDT, FYEKMQ (reference sequence). V shed 3 bases and J shed 3 bases, with 6 bases lying between them. This CDR3 is 13 amino acids long. CDR3 nucleotide sequence: TGTGCCAGCAGCTTGACAGGCTACAATGAGCAGTTCTTC. Its protein product is CASSLTGYNEQFF.

The genes are TRBV13 and TRBJ2-7; D is tentatively TRBD1 or TRBD2 (5 bases each). V was clipped by 2 bases and J by 1 base, with 12 bases between them. The germline CDR1 and CDR2 sequences are PRHDT and FYEKMQ (reference sequence). The CDR3 spans 15 residues. This CDR3 is CASSLRDGGSYEQYF. The CDR3 coding sequence is TGTGCCAGCAGCTTAAGGGACGGAGGATCCTACGAGCAGTACTTC.

The V and J genes are TRBV9 and TRBJ2-7, with TRBD1 matching 11 bases. Germline V lookup: CDR1 SGDLS, CDR2 YYNGEE. Trimming removed 0 bases from V and 9 bases from J; junction bases left unmatched: 5. CDR3 length equals 14 residues. The CDR3 sequence: CASSVVGTGGGQYF. In DNA, the CDR3 is TGTGCCAGCAGCGTAGTCGGGACAGGGGGAGGGCAGTACTTC.

The chain combines TRBV4-2 with TRBJ2-6, with 9 bases matching TRBD1. V shed 3 bases, J shed 3 bases, and the junction held 9 bases outside the gene matches. Germline CDR1 LGHNA, CDR2 YNFKEQ. The CDR3 consists of 18 residues. CDR3: CASSQVVGTGIGANVLTF. DNA of the CDR3: TGTGCCAGCAGCCAGGTTGTCGGGACAGGGATTGGGGCCAACGTCCTGACTTTC.

This sequence joins TRBV7-9 and TRBJ2-3; TRBD2 agrees at 15 bases. Germline lookup yields CDR1 SEHNR and CDR2 FQNEAQ (reference sequence). This CDR3 spans 17 amino acids. Trimming took 6 bases from V and 4 from J; bases not matched to a gene: 8. CDR3 in amino acids: CASSFGLAGGPSDTQYF. CDR3 coding DNA: TGTGCCAGCAGTTTTGGACTAGCGGGAGGGCCCTCAGATACGCAGTATTTT.

This clone has only one observation. This chain joins TRBV7-9 and TRBJ2-2, with D hard to call. Trimming removed 3 bases at V and 6 bases at J, with 11 bases between. Germline lookup yields CDR1 SEHNR and CDR2 FQNEAQ (reference sequence). This CDR3 comprises 14 residues. DNA for the CDR3: TGTGCCAGCAGCTTTGCAGGAAGCCCCGGGGAGCTGTTTTTT. It is translated as CASSFAGSPGELFF.

This chain uses TRBV6-1 with TRBJ2-3, with D possibly TRBD2 on 5 matching bases. This CDR3 spans 13 amino acids. Between the trimmed V and J ends, which lost 4 bases and 4 bases, there was a span of 9 bases. The germline gives CDR1 MNHNS, CDR2 SASEGT. CDR3 loop: CASSGTLPDTQYF. The CDR3 nucleotides read TGTGCCAGCAGTGGGACTTTACCAGATACGCAGTATTTT.

This clone has more than one count but fewer than ten. V usage is TRBV13 and J usage is TRBJ1-1; D possibly corresponds to TRBD1 (6 bases). CDR3 length: 14 residues. The V gene lost 3 bases and the J gene lost 4 bases, with 12 bases spanning the gap. The germline V gene has CDR1 PRHDT and CDR2 FYEKMQ (reference sequence). The CDR3 DNA sequence: TGTGCCAGCAGCTTGGAGGGGGGTCCCACTGAAGCTTTCTTT. Protein product: CASSLEGGPTEAFF.

The V gene is TRBV6-6, the J gene TRBJ2-7, with a possible D match to TRBD1 (6 bases). CDR3 length equals 16 residues. Germline V gene sequence: CDR1 MNHNY, CDR2 SVGAGI (reference sequence). V was trimmed by 6 bases and J by 6 bases, leaving 24 bases between them. CDR3 sequence: CASRDNLDSLIAEQYF. In DNA, the CDR3 is TGTGCCAGCAGAGACAACTTGGACAGTCTGATCGCCGAGCAGTACTTC.

Note on this clone: This CDR3 is missing its conserved last phenylalanine or tryptophan, likely due to a read error. This rearrangement joins TRBV18 to TRBJ1-1; D gene uncertain. The CDR3 is 13 residues long. Trimming removed 3 bases from V and 2 bases from J, with 7 bases in between. Looked up from germline, CDR1 is KGHSH and CDR2 is LQKENI. Here the CDR3 reads CASSPSGNTEAFL. The CDR3 nucleotides read TGTGCCAGCTCACCTTCGGGCAACACTGAAGCTTTCCTT.

The chain joins TRBV27 to TRBJ2-7; 7 bases line up with TRBD1. Germline V gene data show CDR1 as MNHEY and CDR2 as SMNVEV (reference sequence). CDR3 length: 13 residues. J was trimmed by 0 bases and V by 8 bases; bases with no gene match: 4. The CDR3 DNA reads as TGTGCCAGCCAACAGGGGATCTCCTACGAGCAGTACTTC. It yields the protein CASQQGISYEQYF.

Points on this clone: Other DNA sequences of this sample code for an identical CDR3. The chain recombines TRBV27 with TRBJ1-5, with D unresolved. Trimming stripped 2 bases from V and 0 bases from J, with 8 bases between. The CDR3 runs to 15 residues. CDR1 is MNHEY and CDR2 is SMNVEV in the germline V gene (reference sequence). CDR3 nucleotides: TGTGCCAGCAGTTTAAACAGCTATAGCAATCAGCCCCAGCATTTT. Its protein is CASSLNSYSNQPQHF.

Of note for this clone: Other nucleotide sequences in the sample specify the same CDR3. The chain combines TRBV5-1 with TRBJ1-1, with D possibly being TRBD1 (6 bases). The CDR3 is made up of 14 amino acids. The V gene's germline CDR1 is SGHRS and CDR2 YFSETQ. The V gene lost 1 base and the J gene lost 6 bases, with 13 bases spanning the gap. CDR3 bases: TGCGCCAGCAGCTTGATGACAGGAGCCCCTGAAGCTTTCTTT. Its protein is CASSLMTGAPEAFF.

The chain uses TRBV28 and TRBJ2-7; D is possibly TRBD2 (5 bases). Germline CDR1 MDHEN, CDR2 SYDVKM. V lost 5 bases and J lost 6, with 17 bases in between. CDR3 length: 14 amino acids. The CDR3 DNA reads TGTGCCAGCAGTACCACCGGACGGGAAGGCGAGCAGTACTTC. It is translated as CASSTTGREGEQYF.

The chain is built from TRBV19 and TRBJ2-3, with D unresolved. V was shortened by 3 bases and J by 6 bases, with 13 bases between the two germline ends. CDR3 length equals 14 residues. Germline V gene sequence: CDR1 LNHDA, CDR2 SQIVND (reference sequence). CDR3 amino acids: CASSIGPLGDTQYF. DNA of the CDR3: TGTGCCAGTAGTATCGGGCCCCTTGGCGATACGCAGTATTTT.